The present entry profiles one T cell receptor beta chain with its context. Its antigen is still unknown. Possible read error: a much larger clone is one base away. This sample is drawn from a study of identical twins (dated by TCRdb to the mid-2010s). Study-level background: TCR alpha and beta repertoires from monozygotic twins, unrelated adults of various ages and cord blood were deep-sequenced to test whether fetal clonotypes persist. To rule out contamination, replicate twin experiments were performed at different times with different library preparation protocols. Findings and caveats that apply to the study as a whole: Fewer insertions were carried by abundant cord blood beta clonotypes, a similar but weaker trend appeared in young adult naive repertoires, and no such trend appeared in memory repertoires. Excess twin sharing in beta out-of-frame sequences was weaker because fewer shared sequences lowered the signal-to-noise ratio. Because the same donors could not be followed over many years, the conclusions depended on cross-sectional statistical analysis. In monozygotic twins, out-of-frame TCR alpha sharing was systematically underestimated by recombination models, although the models agreed with sharing between unrelated individuals. Zero-insertion analyses could be partly confounded by invariant T cells such as MAIT and iNKT, although diverse VJ usage argued against such confounding for most clonotypes. Compared with coincidental sharing between unrelated individuals, out-of-frame TCR alpha sequences shared between twins had an excess of sequences with low generation probability.

The library came from 5' RACE. Sequenced on an Illumina HiSeq 2000. A universal primer binding site was added through template switching, and the final cDNA carried a unique molecular identifier so that TCR cDNA molecules could be counted accurately. First-strand cDNA for TCR alpha and beta chains was synthesized from specific primers in the conserved constant-segment region. Each cDNA library was double barcoded, with a SMART-Mk sample barcode plus Illumina barcodes, to control for contamination. TruSeq adapter sequences, together with Illumina sample barcodes, were added in two successive PCR steps. Sequencing of the TCR alpha and beta cDNA libraries was done on the Illumina HiSeq platform using custom primers. Processing in the source paper ran as follows. Unique molecular identifiers were extracted from raw reads with MiGEC, and CDR3 positions were determined with MiXCR. Recombination models were inferred per individual with the repgenHMM and IGoR tools using an EM algorithm. The tcR package in R was used for shared clonotype analysis, with sharing normalized by the product of cloneset sizes. To study raw recombination without the effects of thymic and clonal selection, out-of-frame nonproductive sequences were analyzed. In-frame beta chains were kept once TCRdb had trimmed the public reads at Q25 with fastp and called clones with MiXCR. Entries that share a CDR3 protein sequence are merged under the most common genes and DNA. These V and J calls are TCRdb output, not the study's own analysis. This sample holds some 630,000 distinct CDR3 sequences; under 8.5% were observed only once. The ten largest clones capture less than 2% of the sample.

Every donor in the study was a healthy Caucasian. Three pairs of female monozygotic twins, all aged about 18 to 30 years, made up the twin cohort. Peripheral blood mononuclear cells were the source from which RNA for the TCR libraries was isolated. These data are also associated with another study on yellow fever vaccine responses in identical twins. From that second study: According to the authors, the vaccine-induced T cell response in identical twins seemed to be partly convergent and partly specific to each individual. In identical twins, the study followed T cell clones that responded to the vaccine with precision.

Sequencing was carried out using PBMCs. This receptor was obtained from a woman aged 18-29 years in good health.

DNA sequence: TGCGCCAGCAGCATCCGGGACGGGAGCTCGAACACCGGGGAGCTGTTTTTT. This sequence encodes CASSIRDGSSNTGELFF. The chain is made from TRBV5-1 and TRBJ2-2; perhaps TRBD2 is the D gene, with 6 bases matching. Based on the germline V gene, the CDR1 and CDR2 sequences are SGHRS and YFSETQ. V and J lose 4 bases and 0 bases, and a span of 16 bases separates them. Reading from cysteine to phenylalanine, the CDR3 counts 17 amino acids. Only the CDR3 DNA stays, 51 bases, in frame from base 1.